A single sample gave rise to the 19 T cell receptor beta chains below, sequenced in a study of blood T cell repertoires in COVID-19. Sequenced by immunoSEQ multiplex PCR; TCRdb stores in-frame clones only, minus some. The profile shows about 200,000 clones, around 90% of them singletons. Material for sequencing was peripheral blood. The receptors were gathered from a middle-aged man with active or convalescent COVID-19.

V gene TRBV2 combines with J gene TRBJ1-2; D is unresolved. The CDR3 is 11 residues long. The germline gives CDR1 SNHLY, CDR2 FYNNEI. V was trimmed by 6 bases and J by 6 bases, leaving 8 bases between them. The CDR3 protein is CASSPTHGYTF. The CDR3 DNA reads TGTGCCAGCAGCCCGACTCATGGCTACACCTTC.

The chain has TRBV5-5 and TRBJ2-2, with no clear D. This CDR3 spans 16 amino acids. Germline CDR1 reads SGHKS; CDR2 reads YYEKEE (reference sequence). Trimming stripped 1 base from V and 4 bases from J, with 14 bases between. The CDR3 protein is CASSLILPSSTGELFF. CDR3 coding DNA: TGTGCCAGCAGCTTGATTCTGCCCAGTTCCACCGGGGAGCTGTTTTTT.

The chain links TRBV4-2 to TRBJ2-1; the D gene is possibly TRBD2 (6 bases). The CDR3 has 16 residues. Germline V gives CDR1 LGHNA, CDR2 YNFKEQ. Trimming took off 0 bases at V and 1 base at J, with 10 bases between the two ends. The CDR3 DNA sequence: TGTGCCAGCAGCCAAGATCCTAGCGTTTCCTACAATGAGCAGTTCTTC. Its protein product is CASSQDPSVSYNEQFF.

The CDR3, as DNA: TGTGCCAGCAGCTTGCCGGGACAGGTAACTAATGAGCAGTTCTTC. It is translated as CASSLPGQVTNEQFF. The chain employs TRBV7-9 and TRBJ2-1, with 8 bases matching TRBD1. This CDR3 is built from 15 residues. The V gene's germline CDR1 is SEHNR and CDR2 FQNEAQ (reference sequence). After removal of 3 bases from V and 7 bases from J, the junction contained 8 bases not matched to a gene.

Comments on this clone: Its ends do not fully match the called genes, so a read error is possible. The rearrangement uses TRBV5-1 and TRBJ2-5; TRBD2 matches 9 bases. The CDR3 totals 16 residues. Germline CDR1 reads SGHRS; CDR2 reads YFSETQ. The CDR3 region is CASSLGRRGGLETQYF. CDR3 nucleotide sequence: TGCGCCAGCAGTTTGGGCCGGCGGGGGGGCTTGGAGACCCAGTACTTC.

This clone was counted once. The genes are TRBV4-2 and TRBJ2-3; 7 bases map to TRBD2. Losses at the gene ends were 1 base for V and 6 bases for J; bases not matched to a gene: 4. The germline V gene encodes CDR1 LGHNA and CDR2 YNFKEQ. The CDR3 consists of 14 residues. CDR3: CASSQGGSGDTQYF. CDR3 DNA: TGTGCCAGCAGCCAAGGCGGGAGCGGTGATACGCAGTATTTT.

The rearrangement uses TRBV5-4 and TRBJ2-2; 8 bases align to TRBD2. CDR1 is SGHNT and CDR2 is YYREEE in the germline V gene (reference sequence). The CDR3 extends over 15 amino acids. V lost 4 bases, J lost 5 bases, and 7 bases stayed unmatched. The DNA for the CDR3 is TGTGCCAGCAGCCCCGGGACTAGTGGGACCGGGGAGCTGTTTTTT. Encoded protein: CASSPGTSGTGELFF.

The chain combines TRBV27 with TRBJ2-1; TRBD1 aligns across 8 bases. This CDR3 region has 12 residues. Looked up from germline, CDR1 is MNHEY and CDR2 is SMNVEV (reference sequence). Germline trimming cut 5 bases from V and 8 bases from J; bases unmatched to any gene: 2. Here the CDR3 reads CASSGQGHEQFF. The DNA of the CDR3 is TGTGCCAGCAGTGGACAGGGTCATGAGCAGTTCTTC.

The chain is built from TRBV9 and TRBJ2-7, with 8 nucleotides matching TRBD2. V was pared by 3 bases and J by 1 base, with 3 bases of the junction left unmatched. CDR1 SGDLS and CDR2 YYNGEE come from the germline V gene. CDR3 size: 14 residues. The CDR3 loop is CASSAGLVSYEQYF. The CDR3 DNA reads TGTGCCAGCAGCGCGGGACTAGTTTCCTACGAGCAGTACTTC. Looking up the rest from reference TRBV9 and TRBJ2-7 gives the full variable domain: DSGVTQTPKHLITATGQRVTLRCSPRSGDLSVYWYQQSLDQGLQFLIQYYNGEERAKGNILERFSAQQFPDLHSELNLSSLELGDSALYFCASSAGLVSYEQYFGPGTRLTVT.

The genes are TRBV30 and TRBJ2-3, with D perhaps TRBD2 (6 bases). Germline loops: CDR1 GTSNPN, CDR2 SVGIG (reference sequence). CDR3 length equals 14 residues. V lost 4 bases to trimming and J lost 1 base, with 12 bases between them. CDR3 amino acids: CAWTRGKGTDTQYF. DNA of the CDR3: TGTGCCTGGACCCGGGGGAAGGGCACAGATACGCAGTATTTT.

The CDR3 protein is CASSDRDRGFVGGYTF. The CDR3, as DNA: TGTGCCAGTAGTGACCGGGACAGGGGATTCGTCGGGGGCTACACCTTC. J is TRBJ1-2 and V is TRBV19, with TRBD1 matching 10 bases. The germline V gene has CDR1 LNHDA and CDR2 SQIVND (reference sequence). The CDR3 totals 16 residues. Trimming removed 5 bases from V and 8 bases from J; junction bases left unmatched: 14.

The V and J genes are TRBV6-2 or TRBV6-3 and TRBJ2-3, with 12 bases fitting TRBD2. After removal of 6 bases from V and 2 bases from J, the junction contained 6 bases not matched to a gene. The CDR3 is 16 amino acids. Germline assignment: CDR1 MNHEY and CDR2 SVGEGT. This CDR3 is CASSPRTSGVTDTQYF. CDR3 DNA sequence: TGTGCCAGCAGCCCCAGGACTAGCGGGGTCACAGATACGCAGTATTTT.

The rearrangement joins TRBV6-5 to TRBJ2-3; a possible D gene is TRBD1 (5 bases). In germline, CDR1 is MNHEY, CDR2 SVGAGI. This CDR3 spans 15 amino acids. Trimming left V 3 bases short and J 5 bases short, with 15 bases between. The CDR3 DNA reads as TGTGCCAGCAGTTATATCGGCTCAAGGGGAGATACGCAGTATTTT. This codes for CASSYIGSRGDTQYF.

The genes are TRBV15 and TRBJ1-1, with TRBD1 matching 8 bases. The CDR3 spans 15 residues. CDR1 LNHNV and CDR2 YYDKDF come from the germline V gene (reference sequence). Trimming at V came to 3 bases and at J to 7 bases, leaving 10 bases not matched to a gene. In DNA form, the CDR3 reads TGTGCCACCAGCAGCAGACAGGGGTTGAACGATGAAGCTTTCTTT. Protein sequence: CATSSRQGLNDEAFF.

The rearrangement uses TRBV19 and TRBJ2-4; 7 bases are a match to TRBD1. This CDR3 comprises 15 residues. The germline CDR1 and CDR2 sequences are LNHDA and SQIVND (reference sequence). The V gene end was trimmed by 5 bases and the J gene end by 3 bases; junction bases not matched to a gene: 7. This CDR3 is CASSSGGLGKNIQYF. For the CDR3, the DNA is TGTGCCAGTAGTTCAGGGGGTCTCGGCAAAAACATTCAGTACTTC.

The genes are TRBV11-2 and TRBJ1-6; D not certain. Per germline, CDR1 SGHAT and CDR2 FQNNGV. The V end was cut by 2 bases, the J end by 7 bases, with 6 bases between. The CDR3 is 13 residues long. The CDR3 DNA reads as TGTGCCAGCAGCTTAACACTAAATTCACCCCTCCACTTT. It yields the protein CASSLTLNSPLHF.

This clone has a handful of counts. This chain's CDR3 is CASSLGQGKRSNQPQHF. CDR3 DNA sequence: TGTGCCAGCAGCTTAGGGCAGGGTAAGAGAAGCAATCAGCCCCAGCATTTT. The chain combines TRBV7-2 with TRBJ1-5; possible D gene TRBD1, 5 bases. Trimming left V 1 base short and J 1 base short, with 14 bases between. The CDR3 loop spans 17 amino acids. Germline CDR1 and CDR2: SGHTA and FQGNSA.

This clone showed up just once. V usage is TRBV28 and J usage is TRBJ1-5; D possibly corresponds to TRBD1 (5 bases). The CDR3 is 14 residues long. Per the germline V gene, CDR1 is MDHEN and CDR2 is SYDVKM. V dropped 6 bases and J dropped 5 bases, with 14 bases sitting between them. CDR3 loop: CASSPSGGHQPQHF. DNA for the CDR3: TGTGCCAGCAGCCCCTCGGGGGGACATCAGCCCCAGCATTTT.

The gene calls are TRBV3-1 (or the pseudogene TRBV3-2) and TRBJ1-3; 10 bases fit TRBD1. The CDR3 sequence is 14 residues long. Per the germline V gene, CDR1 is LGHDT and CDR2 is YNNKEL (reference sequence). V lost 9 bases, J lost 3 bases, and 5 bases stayed unmatched. Here the CDR3 DNA reads TGTGCCAGTAGGACAGGGGGGCATGGAAACACCATATATTTT. This translates into CASRTGGHGNTIYF.